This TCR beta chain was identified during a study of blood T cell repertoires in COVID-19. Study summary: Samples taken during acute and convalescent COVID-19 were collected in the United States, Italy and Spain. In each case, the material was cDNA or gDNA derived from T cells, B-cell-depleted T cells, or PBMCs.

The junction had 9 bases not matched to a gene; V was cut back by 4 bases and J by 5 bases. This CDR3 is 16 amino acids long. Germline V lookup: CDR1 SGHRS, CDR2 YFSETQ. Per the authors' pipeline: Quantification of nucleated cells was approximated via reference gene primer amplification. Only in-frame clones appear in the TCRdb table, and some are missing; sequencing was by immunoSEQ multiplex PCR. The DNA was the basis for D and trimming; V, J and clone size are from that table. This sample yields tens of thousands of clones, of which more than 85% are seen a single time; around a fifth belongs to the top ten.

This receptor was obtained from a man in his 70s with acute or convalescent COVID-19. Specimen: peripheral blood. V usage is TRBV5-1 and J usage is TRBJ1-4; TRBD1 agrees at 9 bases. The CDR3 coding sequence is TGCGCCAGCAGCCCTGGGGGACAGGGTGGGAATGAAAAACTGTTTTTT. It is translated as CASSPGGQGGNEKLFF.